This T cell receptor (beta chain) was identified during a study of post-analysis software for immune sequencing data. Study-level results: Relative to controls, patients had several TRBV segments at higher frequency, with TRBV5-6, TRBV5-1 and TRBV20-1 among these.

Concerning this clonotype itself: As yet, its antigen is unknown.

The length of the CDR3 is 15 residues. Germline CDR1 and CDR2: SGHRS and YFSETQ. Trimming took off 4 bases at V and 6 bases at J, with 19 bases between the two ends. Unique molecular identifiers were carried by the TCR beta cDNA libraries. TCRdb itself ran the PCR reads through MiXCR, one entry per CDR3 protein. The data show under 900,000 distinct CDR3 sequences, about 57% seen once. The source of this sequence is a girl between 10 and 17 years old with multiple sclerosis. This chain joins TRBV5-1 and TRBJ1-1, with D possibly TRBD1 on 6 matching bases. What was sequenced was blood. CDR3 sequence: CASSPYREAVAEAFF. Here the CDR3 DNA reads TGCGCCAGCAGCCCTTACAGGGAGGCAGTAGCTGAAGCTTTCTTT.